The 13 T cell receptor beta chains listed next were all sequenced from one sample in a study of blood T cells in healthy people across ages. For the second PCR, which ran for about 6 to 12 cycles, a sample-barcoded 5' primer and a J-beta primer mix were used. TCRdb ran MiXCR on the 5' RACE reads and lists one entry per CDR3 protein. This table holds about 650,000 distinct CDR3 sequences, approximately 30% found once. The material sequenced was blood. These receptor sequences come from a woman of 80 years or more in good health.

The V and J genes are TRBV30 and TRBJ1-1; D is possibly TRBD1 (5 bases). CDR3 length: 15 amino acids. In germline, CDR1 is GTSNPN, CDR2 SVGIG (reference sequence). V gave up 0 bases and J gave up 4 bases, with 15 bases separating them. CDR3 DNA: TGTGCCTGGAGTGTTGCCGGGGCGGGAGGCACTGAAGCTTTCTTT. Its protein is CAWSVAGAGGTEAFF.

This clonotype was counted between two and nine times. The junction shows a germline mismatch at one end, possibly a read error. J is TRBJ2-2 and V is TRBV24-1; TRBD1 matches at 7 bases. CDR1 is KGHDR and CDR2 is SFDVKD in the germline V gene. The CDR3 sequence is 14 residues long. The CDR3 region is CATSDMTGTGERFF. The CDR3 DNA sequence: TGTGCCACCAGTGATATGACAGGGACCGGGGAGCGGTTTTTT.

This clonotype was observed a few times. The V and J genes are TRBV27 and TRBJ1-6; TRBD1 agrees at 8 bases. The germline V gene has CDR1 MNHEY and CDR2 SMNVEV (reference sequence). The trim removed 3 bases at V and 7 bases at J, leaving 5 bases unmatched. The CDR3 covers 15 residues. The CDR3 DNA is TGTGCCAGCAGTTTCCAGGGGGCTTGGAATTCACCCCTCCACTTT. Its protein product is CASSFQGAWNSPLHF.

The chain is built from TRBV7-2 and TRBJ2-1, with D maybe TRBD2 (5 bases). Deletions cut 1 base from V and 7 bases from J, with 20 bases between. The CDR3 runs to 17 residues. Germline V gene sequence: CDR1 SGHTA, CDR2 FQGNSA. The CDR3 reads CASSLVVGSSSRNEQFF. The CDR3 coding sequence is TGTGCCAGCAGCTTAGTGGTGGGGTCTAGCAGCAGGAATGAGCAGTTCTTC.

Ten or more counts support this clonotype. J is TRBJ2-5 and V is TRBV12-3 or TRBV12-4; D is undetermined. Trimming shortened V by 2 bases and J by 7 bases, and 8 bases separated the two germline ends. This CDR3 region has 12 residues. The CDR3, as DNA: TGTGCCAGCAGTTTACCTAGAGGGACCCAGTACTTC. Protein product: CASSLPRGTQYF.

This clonotype showed up just a few times. This rearrangement joins TRBV28 to TRBJ1-5, with 7 bases that match TRBD1. Looked up from germline, CDR1 is MDHEN and CDR2 is SYDVKM. This CDR3 has 16 residues. Trimming removed 0 bases from V and 0 bases from J; junction bases left unmatched: 2. The CDR3 region is CASSLWDRSSNQPQHF. CDR3 bases: TGTGCCAGCAGTTTATGGGACAGGTCTAGCAATCAGCCCCAGCATTTT.

This clonotype was seen more than once but under ten times. The chain employs TRBV4-1 and TRBJ1-5, with TRBD1 matching 7 bases. Germline trimming cut 6 bases from V and 6 bases from J; bases unmatched to any gene: 8. CDR1 and CDR2 (germline): MGHRA, YSYEKL. The CDR3 spans 14 residues. In DNA form, the CDR3 reads TGCGCCAGCAGTCGGACAGGTTACGGTCAGCCCCAGCATTTT. Protein product: CASSRTGYGQPQHF.

This clonotype has only a few counts. A read error may explain this, as a much larger clone is one base away. The chain uses TRBV20-1 and TRBJ2-5; the D is unclear. With 1 base removed from V and 11 bases from J, the gap between germline ends came to 14 bases. Per the germline V gene, CDR1 is DFQATT and CDR2 is SNEGSKA (reference sequence). The CDR3 has 12 residues. The DNA of the CDR3 is TGCAGTGCTAGAGGGCTTCGCGATGAGCAGTACTTC. It translates to CSARGLRDEQYF.

This clonotype occurred many times. The junction departs from the called germline gene at one end, perhaps through a read error. The chain couples TRBV7-7 to TRBJ2-5, with 8 positions matching TRBD2. Per the germline V gene, CDR1 is SSHAT and CDR2 is FNYEAQ (reference sequence). The CDR3 totals 14 residues. The CDR3 DNA reads TGTGCTAGCAGCTCGGGAGGGCACCAAGAGACCCAGTACTTC. Translating gives CASSSGGHQETQYF.

The chain employs TRBV3-1 and TRBJ1-1, with 7 bases matching TRBD1. Germline V gives CDR1 LGHDT, CDR2 YNNKEL (reference sequence). The CDR3 has 16 residues. The trim removed 6 bases at V and 2 bases at J, leaving 12 bases unmatched. CDR3 loop: CASSPGQAWDNTEAFF. The CDR3 DNA reads as TGTGCCAGCAGTCCCGGACAGGCTTGGGATAACACTGAAGCTTTCTTT.

This clonotype came up many times. The chain carries TRBV7-9 and TRBJ1-5; the D gene is possibly TRBD1 (6 bases). The germline V and J ends were trimmed by 4 bases and 10 bases, with 23 bases remaining between them. Germline V gene lookup returns CDR1 SEHNR and CDR2 FQNEAQ (reference sequence). The CDR3 consists of 16 residues. CDR3 nucleotide sequence: TGTGCCAGCAGCTCCATGGCCGGGGGCGAAAGTAGCCCCCAGCATTTT. Its protein product is CASSSMAGGESSPQHF.

This clonotype was seen repeatedly, ten times or more. The chain is built from TRBV20-1 and TRBJ2-5; 9 bases fit TRBD2. The CDR3 totals 15 residues. V lost 0 bases to trimming and J lost 5 bases; unmatched junction nucleotides: 7. CDR1 DFQATT and CDR2 SNEGSKA come from the germline V gene (reference sequence). The CDR3 is CSARDRRGGRETQYF. The CDR3 DNA is TGCAGTGCTAGAGATCGGCGGGGGGGCCGGGAGACCCAGTACTTC.

The genes are TRBV24-1 and TRBJ2-2, with D possibly being TRBD2 (6 bases). This CDR3 has 15 residues. V was shortened by 5 bases and J by 1 base, with 10 bases between the two germline ends. Germline V gene lookup returns CDR1 KGHDR and CDR2 SFDVKD. CDR3 loop: CATSGDGGNTGELFF. The CDR3 nucleotides are TGTGCCACCAGTGGTGACGGGGGGAACACCGGGGAGCTGTTTTTT.